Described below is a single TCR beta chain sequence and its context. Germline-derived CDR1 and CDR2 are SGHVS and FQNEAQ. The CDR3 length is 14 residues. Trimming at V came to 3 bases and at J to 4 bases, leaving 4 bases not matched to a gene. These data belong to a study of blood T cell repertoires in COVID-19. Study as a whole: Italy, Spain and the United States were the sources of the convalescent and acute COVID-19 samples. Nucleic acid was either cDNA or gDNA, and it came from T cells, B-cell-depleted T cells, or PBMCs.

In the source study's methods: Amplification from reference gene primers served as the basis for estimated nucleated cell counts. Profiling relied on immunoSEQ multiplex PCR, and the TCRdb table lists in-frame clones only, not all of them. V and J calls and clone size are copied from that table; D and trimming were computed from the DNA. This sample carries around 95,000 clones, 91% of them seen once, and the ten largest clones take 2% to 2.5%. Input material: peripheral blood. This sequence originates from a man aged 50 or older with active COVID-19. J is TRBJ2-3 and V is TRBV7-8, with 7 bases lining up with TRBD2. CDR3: CASSFSGRADTQYF. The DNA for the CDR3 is TGTGCCAGCAGCTTTTCGGGGAGGGCAGATACGCAGTATTTT.